Each of the 6 T cell receptor beta chains below was sequenced from the same sample in a study of blood T cell repertoires in COVID-19. Profiling relied on immunoSEQ multiplex PCR, and the TCRdb table lists in-frame clones only, not all of them. Among roughly 330,000 clones, 80% to 90% were seen once, and the ten largest hold approximately 5.3%. Material for sequencing was PBMCs or T cells enriched from blood (not recorded which). Receptors were obtained from a woman under 40 who had recovered from COVID-19.

The chain links TRBV5-4 to TRBJ2-5; 8 positions match TRBD2. With V trimmed by 5 bases and J by 4 bases, 19 bases remained unmatched. CDR1 is SGHNT and CDR2 is YYREEE in the germline V gene (reference sequence). The CDR3 runs 18 residues. The CDR3 nucleotides read TGTGCCAGCAGTTTTTCGATAAGGACTCTCCGGGGGGGAGAGACCCAGTACTTC. It encodes CASSFSIRTLRGGETQYF.

J is TRBJ2-5 and V is TRBV7-2; weak D call: TRBD1 (5 bases). Trimming took 4 bases from V and 5 from J, leaving 26 bases between them. The CDR3 covers 18 residues. Looked up from germline, CDR1 is SGHTA and CDR2 is FQGNSA. The CDR3 region is CASSSSVGASFYLETQYF. As DNA, the CDR3 is TGTGCCAGCAGCTCGTCCGTAGGGGCCTCGTTCTACCTGGAGACCCAGTACTTC.

This clone was seen more than once but under ten times. The V gene is TRBV28, the J gene TRBJ1-2; 8 nucleotides align to TRBD1. The germline CDR1 and CDR2 sequences are MDHEN and SYDVKM. CDR3 length: 13 amino acids. J gave up 7 bases and V 10 bases, and 11 bases lay outside the gene matches. Written as DNA, the CDR3 is TGTGCCATCCCCCTTACAGGGGGTGGTGGCTACACCTTC. Translating gives CAIPLTGGGGYTF.

This chain connects TRBV27 to TRBJ2-7; 9 positions agree with TRBD2. V lost 0 bases to trimming and J lost 5 bases; unmatched junction nucleotides: 8. This CDR3 has 16 residues. Germline V gene data show CDR1 as MNHEY and CDR2 as SMNVEV (reference sequence). As DNA, the CDR3 is TGTGCCAGCAGTTTATCCCAGGTTAGCGGGGGTCACGAGCAGTACTTC. It is translated as CASSLSQVSGGHEQYF.

The chain has TRBV18 and TRBJ1-2, with a possible D match to TRBD1 (6 bases). The CDR3 consists of 12 residues. Germline CDR1 KGHSH, CDR2 LQKENI. Deletions cut 6 bases from V and 4 bases from J, with 9 bases between. CDR3 coding DNA: TGTGCCAGCTCCGGACAGATCTATGGCTACACCTTC. Protein: CASSGQIYGYTF.

The table lists this clone with a count of one. This chain uses TRBV4-3 with TRBJ1-1; D not resolved. Germline V gene sequence: CDR1 LGHNA, CDR2 YSLEER. Trimming stripped 3 bases from V and 5 bases from J, with 10 bases between. CDR3 length: 13 amino acids. The CDR3 sequence is CASSQIRGTEAFF. In nucleotides, the CDR3 is TGCGCCAGCAGCCAGATCAGAGGTACTGAAGCTTTCTTT.